These 3 T cell receptor beta chains were all obtained from the same sample, sequenced in a study of blood T cell repertoires in COVID-19. Sequenced by immunoSEQ multiplex PCR; TCRdb stores in-frame clones only, minus some. The sample has about 200,000 clones, over 80% seen once. The specimen sequenced was peripheral blood. Source of these receptors: a man aged 55 to 69 with COVID-19, enrolled during active disease.

This clone was seen only once. The CDR3, as DNA: TGTGCCAGCTCACCACCGGGACTAGCGGGAGGTGGGGGCAATGAGCAGTTCTTC. It codes for CASSPPGLAGGGGNEQFF. J is TRBJ2-1 and V is TRBV18; 15 nucleotides match TRBD2. V shed 0 bases and J 6 bases; nucleotides not matched to a gene: 6. Germline CDR1 and CDR2: KGHSH and LQKENI. The CDR3 length is 18 residues.

This chain connects TRBV28 to TRBJ1-4; no clear D. V was cut by 7 bases and J by 8 bases, with 14 bases left in between. CDR3 length equals 13 residues. Germline values: CDR1 MDHEN, CDR2 SYDVKM. In DNA form, the CDR3 reads TGTGCCAGCAAGGCCGGGTTGAGAGAAAAACTGTTTTTT. Protein sequence: CASKAGLREKLFF.

The chain employs TRBV18 and TRBJ1-2, with TRBD1 matching over 9 bases. CDR3 length equals 14 residues. Germline CDR1 and CDR2: KGHSH and LQKENI. J lost 5 bases, V lost 4 bases, and 5 bases had no gene match. Written as DNA, the CDR3 is TGTGCCAGCTCACGGGACAGGGATTCATATGGCTACACCTTC. Translation gives CASSRDRDSYGYTF.